Sequencing of this TCR beta chain was carried out in a study of T cell repertoires in cytomegalovirus infection. TCRdb ran MiXCR on the reads and lists one entry per CDR3 protein. Here the sample spans 180,000 or so distinct CDR3 sequences, approximately 18% being singletons. Sample: CD8+ T cells from PBMCs. This sequence originates from a human donor in good health (CMV status not recorded). Some clones in this sample may be carry-over from other donors' samples.

The CDR3 loop is CASSSGVAGELFF. In DNA form, the CDR3 reads TGTGCCAGCAGTTCGGGGGTGGCCGGGGAGCTGTTTTTT. V gene TRBV6-5 combines with J gene TRBJ2-2; a weak D match, TRBD2 (6 bases). Trimming shortened V by 4 bases and J by 6 bases, and 9 bases separated the two germline ends. This CDR3 comprises 13 residues. The germline V gene encodes CDR1 MNHEY and CDR2 SVGAGI.